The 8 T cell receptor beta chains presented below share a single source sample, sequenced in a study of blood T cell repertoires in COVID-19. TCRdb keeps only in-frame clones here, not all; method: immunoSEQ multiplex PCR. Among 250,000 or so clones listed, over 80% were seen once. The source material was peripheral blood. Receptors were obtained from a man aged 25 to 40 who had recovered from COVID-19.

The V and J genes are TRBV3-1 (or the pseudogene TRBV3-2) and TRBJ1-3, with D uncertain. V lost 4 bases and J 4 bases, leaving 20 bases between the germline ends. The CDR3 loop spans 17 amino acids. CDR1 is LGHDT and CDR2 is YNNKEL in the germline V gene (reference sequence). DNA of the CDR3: TGTGCCAGCAGCCGAACCTCTCTCACAAACACCGGAAACACCATATATTTT. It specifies CASSRTSLTNTGNTIYF.

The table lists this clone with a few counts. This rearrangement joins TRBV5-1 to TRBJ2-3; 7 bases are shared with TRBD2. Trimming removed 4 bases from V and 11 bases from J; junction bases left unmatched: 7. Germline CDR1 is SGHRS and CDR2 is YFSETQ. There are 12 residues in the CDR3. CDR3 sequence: CASSDQGGRQYF. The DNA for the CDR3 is TGCGCCAGCAGCGACCAGGGAGGGAGGCAGTATTTT.

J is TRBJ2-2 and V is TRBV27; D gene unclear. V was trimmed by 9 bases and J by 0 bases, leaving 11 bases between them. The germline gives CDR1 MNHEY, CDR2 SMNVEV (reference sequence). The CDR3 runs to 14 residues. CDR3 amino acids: CASSKSANTGELFF. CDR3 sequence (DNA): TGTGCCAGTAGTAAAAGCGCGAACACCGGGGAGCTGTTTTTT.

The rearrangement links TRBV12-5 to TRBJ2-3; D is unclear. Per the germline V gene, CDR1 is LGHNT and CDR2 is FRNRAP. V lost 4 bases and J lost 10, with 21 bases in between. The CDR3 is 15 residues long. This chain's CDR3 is CASGSSIESDRAQYF. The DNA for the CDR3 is TGTGCTAGTGGTTCCTCAATCGAGTCTGACCGGGCGCAGTATTTT.

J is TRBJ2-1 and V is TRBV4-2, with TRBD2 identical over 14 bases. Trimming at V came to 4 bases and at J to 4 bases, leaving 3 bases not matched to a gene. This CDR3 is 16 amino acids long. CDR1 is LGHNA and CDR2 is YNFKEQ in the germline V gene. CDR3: CASSPTSGGVYNEQFF. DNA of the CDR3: TGTGCCAGCAGCCCGACTAGCGGGGGGGTTTACAATGAGCAGTTCTTC.

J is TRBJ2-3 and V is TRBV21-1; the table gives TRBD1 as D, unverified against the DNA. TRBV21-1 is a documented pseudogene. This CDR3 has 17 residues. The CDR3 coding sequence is TGTGCCAGCAGCAAAGACCCCCAACGACAAGGCACAGATACGCAGTATTTT. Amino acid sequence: CASSKDPQRQGTDTQYF.

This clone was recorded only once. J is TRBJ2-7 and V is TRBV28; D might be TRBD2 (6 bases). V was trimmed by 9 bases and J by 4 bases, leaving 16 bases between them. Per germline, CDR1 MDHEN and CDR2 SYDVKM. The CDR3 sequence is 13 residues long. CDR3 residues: CASRPPGLYEQYF. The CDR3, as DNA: TGTGCCAGTCGACCCCCCGGACTATACGAGCAGTACTTC.

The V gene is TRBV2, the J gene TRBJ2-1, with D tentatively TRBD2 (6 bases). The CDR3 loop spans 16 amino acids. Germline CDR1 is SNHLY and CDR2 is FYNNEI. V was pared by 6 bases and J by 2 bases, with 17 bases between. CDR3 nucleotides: TGTGCCAGCAGCTACCGACTAGTCCGGACCTACAATGAGCAGTTCTTC. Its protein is CASSYRLVRTYNEQFF.